The 14 T cell receptor beta chains given below trace back to one sample, sequenced in a study of circulating tumor DNA in untreated peripheral T-cell lymphoma. Method: immunoSEQ multiplex PCR; TCRdb's copy keeps in-frame clones and lacks some. The repertoire holds about 7,500 clones, with roughly 80% as singletons. Sequencing input: tumor tissue. These receptors came from a human donor with peripheral T-cell lymphoma.

The rearrangement joins TRBV21-1 to TRBJ2-1; whether TRBD2, the table's D call, matches the DNA was not checked. TRBV21-1 is termed a pseudogene. The CDR3 loop spans 15 amino acids. The CDR3: CASSDGTSGIDEQFF. Written as DNA, the CDR3 is TGTGCCAGCAGCGACGGGACTAGCGGGATTGATGAGCAGTTCTTC.

The chain employs TRBV6-8 and TRBJ2-7; 7 positions match TRBD1. V lost 4 bases, J lost 3 bases, and 9 bases stayed unmatched. Germline-derived CDR1 and CDR2 are MNHGY and SAAAGT. The CDR3 runs to 15 residues. Here the CDR3 reads CASSLSGDSYYEQYF. CDR3 DNA: TGTGCCAGCAGTTTATCTGGGGACAGCTACTACGAGCAGTACTTC.

V gene TRBV19 combines with J gene TRBJ2-5; D gene ambiguous. CDR1 is LNHDA and CDR2 is SQIVND in the germline V gene (reference sequence). Between the trimmed V and J ends, which lost 3 bases and 4 bases, there was a span of 6 bases. The CDR3 is 12 residues long. The CDR3 here is CASSISSETQYF. The DNA of the CDR3 is TGTGCCAGTAGTATTAGCTCAGAGACCCAGTACTTC.

V gene TRBV28 combines with J gene TRBJ2-1; unclear D gene. Germline CDR1 reads MDHEN; CDR2 reads SYDVKM. The CDR3 loop spans 14 amino acids. V dropped 5 bases and J dropped 6 bases, with 14 bases sitting between them. DNA for the CDR3: TGTGCCAGCAGTACCCCCGGAGTGCGCAATGAGCAGTTCTTC. Translated, it gives CASSTPGVRNEQFF.

This clone is deemed medium-sized (0.01 to 0.1%). The genes are TRBV12-5 and TRBJ2-1; 9 bases are a match to TRBD2. Per germline, CDR1 LGHNT and CDR2 FRNRAP. The CDR3 is 14 residues long. The CDR3 is CASMGGSGSNEQFF. For the CDR3, the DNA is TGTGCCAGCATGGGCGGTAGCGGGAGCAATGAGCAGTTCTTC.

The CDR3 loop is CASSPRVGSGATERSYEQYF. Here the CDR3 DNA reads TGTGCCAGCTCACCACGGGTAGGGAGCGGAGCCACCGAACGCTCCTACGAGCAGTACTTC. The chain links TRBV18 to TRBJ2-7; D possibly corresponds to TRBD2 (5 bases). Germline V gene lookup returns CDR1 KGHSH and CDR2 LQKENI. This CDR3 has 20 residues. Deletions cut 1 base from V and 0 bases from J, with 25 bases between.

The chain links TRBV30 to TRBJ2-7, with D possibly being TRBD1 or TRBD2 (6 bases each). From germline, CDR1 is GTSNPN and CDR2 SVGIG (reference sequence). The length of the CDR3 is 16 residues. Trimming removed 0 bases at V and 4 bases at J, with 19 bases between. The CDR3 bases are TGTGCCTGGAGTGTAAGGAGGGGGACTGGATTTTACGAGCAGTACTTC. The encoded protein is CAWSVRRGTGFYEQYF.

The rearrangement uses TRBV11-3 and TRBJ2-7; 8 bases match TRBD2. The CDR3 covers 15 residues. In germline, CDR1 is SGHNT, CDR2 YENEEA. With 7 bases clipped from V and 2 bases from J, the junction kept 10 bases outside the gene matches. DNA of the CDR3: TGTGCCAGCACACGCGGGCTAGCGGGTACCTACGAGCAGTACTTC. Its translation is CASTRGLAGTYEQYF.

The chain combines TRBV6-8 with TRBJ1-1; D is perhaps TRBD1 (5 bases). The germline V and J ends were trimmed by 4 bases and 4 bases, with 13 bases remaining between them. This CDR3 contains 14 residues. The germline V gene encodes CDR1 MNHGY and CDR2 SAAAGT. The chain's CDR3 is CASSFRGWSTEAFF. The CDR3 DNA reads as TGTGCCAGCAGTTTTAGGGGATGGAGCACTGAAGCTTTCTTT.

This clone was counted only a few times. The V and J genes are TRBV10-2 and TRBJ2-2; tentatively, D is TRBD1 (6 bases). The germline V gene encodes CDR1 WSHSY and CDR2 SAAADI. This CDR3 has 13 amino acids. V was shortened by 6 bases and J by 6 bases, with 11 bases between the two germline ends. This CDR3 reads CASRTGGPGELFF. The CDR3 bases are TGCGCCAGCAGGACAGGAGGCCCCGGGGAGCTGTTTTTT.

The V and J genes are TRBV6-7 and TRBJ2-5, with D hard to call. TRBV6-7 is designated an ORF whose function remains uncertain. V gave up 2 bases and J gave up 5 bases, with 15 bases separating them. The CDR3 runs 15 residues. The DNA for the CDR3 is TGTGCCAGCAGTTACGGCCCAATGGCGTTTGAGACCCAGTACTTC. Its protein is CASSYGPMAFETQYF.

The chain joins TRBV29-1 to TRBJ2-2; a possible D gene is TRBD1 (6 bases). There are 12 residues in the CDR3. Between the trimmed V and J ends, which lost 7 bases and 3 bases, there was a span of 9 bases. Germline lookup yields CDR1 SQVTM and CDR2 ANQGSEA. CDR3 nucleotide sequence: TGCAGCGCCCACAGGGACACCGGGGAGCTGTTTTTT. Encoded protein: CSAHRDTGELFF.

The chain is built from TRBV14 and TRBJ2-3; D is ambiguous. Trimming removed 7 bases from V and 0 bases from J, with 14 bases in between. The CDR3 has 15 amino acids. The germline V gene has CDR1 SGHDN and CDR2 FVKESK. The CDR3 sequence: CASNPLADSTDTQYF. For the CDR3, the DNA is TGTGCCAGCAACCCTCTGGCGGATAGCACAGATACGCAGTATTTT.

This clone was seen only a few times. This chain joins TRBV11-3 and TRBJ2-2; D gene ambiguous. This CDR3 has 16 residues. CDR1 is SGHNT and CDR2 is YENEEA in the germline V gene. The germline V and J ends were trimmed by 5 bases and 0 bases, with 13 bases remaining between them. Here the CDR3 DNA reads TGTGCCAGCAGCGCATCCGTCAGATCGAACACCGGGGAGCTGTTTTTT. It yields the protein CASSASVRSNTGELFF.